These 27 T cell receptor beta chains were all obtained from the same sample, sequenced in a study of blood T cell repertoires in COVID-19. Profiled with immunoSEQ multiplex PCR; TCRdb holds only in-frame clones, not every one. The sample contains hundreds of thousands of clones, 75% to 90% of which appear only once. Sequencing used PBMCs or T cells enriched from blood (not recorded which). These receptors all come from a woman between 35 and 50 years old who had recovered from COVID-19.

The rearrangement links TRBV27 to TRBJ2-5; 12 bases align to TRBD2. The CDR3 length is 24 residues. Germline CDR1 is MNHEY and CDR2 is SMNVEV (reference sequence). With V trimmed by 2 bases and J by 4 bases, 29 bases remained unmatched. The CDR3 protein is CASSLRPTSGRTGPGGIPRETQYF. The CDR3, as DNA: TGTGCCAGCAGTTTAAGGCCGACTAGCGGGAGAACTGGTCCGGGCGGGATACCGAGAGAGACCCAGTACTTC.

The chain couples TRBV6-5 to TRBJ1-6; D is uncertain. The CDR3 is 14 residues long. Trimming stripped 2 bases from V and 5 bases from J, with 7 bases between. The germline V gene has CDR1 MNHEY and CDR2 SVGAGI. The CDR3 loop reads CASSYTVDNSPLHF. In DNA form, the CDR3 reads TGTGCCAGCAGTTACACGGTGGATAATTCACCCCTCCACTTT.

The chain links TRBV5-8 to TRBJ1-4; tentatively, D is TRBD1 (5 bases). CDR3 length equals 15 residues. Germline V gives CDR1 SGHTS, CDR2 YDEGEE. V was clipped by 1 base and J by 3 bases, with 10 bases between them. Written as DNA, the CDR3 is TGTGCCAGCAGCTTGTGGGGGGAAGCTAATGAAAAACTGTTTTTT. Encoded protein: CASSLWGEANEKLFF.

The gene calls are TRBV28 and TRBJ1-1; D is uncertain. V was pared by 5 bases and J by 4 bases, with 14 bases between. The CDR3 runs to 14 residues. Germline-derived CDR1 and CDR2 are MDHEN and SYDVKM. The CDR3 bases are TGTGCCAGCAGTCCCTCAGGAGGGATCACTGAAGCTTTCTTT. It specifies CASSPSGGITEAFF.

This chain's CDR3 is CASSPRGPSSYEQYF. The CDR3 DNA is TGTGCCAGCAGCCCGAGGGGGCCTAGCTCCTACGAGCAGTACTTC. V and J are TRBV7-9 and TRBJ2-7, with TRBD1 matching 7 bases. Unmatched junction bases numbered 7, after V lost 5 bases and J lost 0 bases. Germline-derived CDR1 and CDR2 are SEHNR and FQNEAQ (reference sequence). This CDR3 is built from 15 residues.

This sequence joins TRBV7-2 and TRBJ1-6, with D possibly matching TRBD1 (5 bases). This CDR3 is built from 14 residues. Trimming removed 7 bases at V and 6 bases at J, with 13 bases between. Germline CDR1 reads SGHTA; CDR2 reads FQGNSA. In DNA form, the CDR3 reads TGTGCCAGCAATCTGGGGACTCTTAATTCACCCCTCCACTTT. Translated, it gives CASNLGTLNSPLHF.

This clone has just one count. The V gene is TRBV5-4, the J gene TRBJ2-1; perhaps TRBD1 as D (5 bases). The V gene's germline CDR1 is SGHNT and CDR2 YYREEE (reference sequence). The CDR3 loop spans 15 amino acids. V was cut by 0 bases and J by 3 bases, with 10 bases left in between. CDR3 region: CASSLAQGSYNEQFF. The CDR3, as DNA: TGTGCCAGCAGCTTGGCGCAGGGTAGCTACAATGAGCAGTTCTTC.

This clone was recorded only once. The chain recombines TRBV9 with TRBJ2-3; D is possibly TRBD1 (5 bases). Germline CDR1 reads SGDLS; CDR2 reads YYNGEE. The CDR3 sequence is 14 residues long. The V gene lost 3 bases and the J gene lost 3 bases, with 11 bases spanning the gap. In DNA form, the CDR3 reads TGTGCCAGCAGCGCCCAACCAGGGACAGATACGCAGTATTTT. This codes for CASSAQPGTDTQYF.

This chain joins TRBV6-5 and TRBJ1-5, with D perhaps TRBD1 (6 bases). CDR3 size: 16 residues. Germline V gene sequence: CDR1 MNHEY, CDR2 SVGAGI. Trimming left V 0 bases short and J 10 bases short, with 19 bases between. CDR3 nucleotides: TGTGCCAGCAGTTACTCGAGCGCACAGGGAGATTTCCCCCAGCATTTT. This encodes CASSYSSAQGDFPQHF.

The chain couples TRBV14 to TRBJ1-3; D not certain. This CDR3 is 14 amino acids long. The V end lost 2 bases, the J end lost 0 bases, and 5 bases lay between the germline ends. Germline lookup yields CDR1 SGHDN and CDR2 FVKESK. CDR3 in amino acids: CASSQQYSGNTIYF. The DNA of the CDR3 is TGTGCCAGCAGCCAACAGTACTCTGGAAACACCATATATTTT.

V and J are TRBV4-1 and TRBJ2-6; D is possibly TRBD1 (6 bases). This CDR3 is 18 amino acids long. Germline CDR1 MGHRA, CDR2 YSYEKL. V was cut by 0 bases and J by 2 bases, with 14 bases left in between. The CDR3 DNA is TGCGCCAGCAGCCAAGAGGAACAGGGTTACCCTGGGGCCAACGTCCTGACTTTC. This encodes CASSQEEQGYPGANVLTF.

The CDR3 sequence is CASSLGGGWGTEAFF. The CDR3 bases are TGTGCCAGCAGCTTAGGAGGGGGATGGGGCACTGAAGCTTTCTTT. This chain joins TRBV7-9 and TRBJ1-1; D is possibly TRBD1 (6 bases). The ends were cut back, 1 base at V and 4 bases at J, with 13 bases in the middle. Per germline, CDR1 SEHNR and CDR2 FQNEAQ (reference sequence). The CDR3 has 15 amino acids.

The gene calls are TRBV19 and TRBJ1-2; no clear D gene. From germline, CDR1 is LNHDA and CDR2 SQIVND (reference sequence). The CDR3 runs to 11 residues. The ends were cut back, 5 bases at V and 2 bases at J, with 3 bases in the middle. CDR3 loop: CASSLNYGYTF. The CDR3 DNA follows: TGTGCCAGTAGTTTAAACTATGGCTACACCTTC.

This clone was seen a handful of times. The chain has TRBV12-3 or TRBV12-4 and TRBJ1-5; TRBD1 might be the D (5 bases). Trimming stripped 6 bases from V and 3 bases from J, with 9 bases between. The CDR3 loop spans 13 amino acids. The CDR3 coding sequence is TGTGCCAGCAGCTCAGGGTTCAATCAGCCCCAGCATTTT. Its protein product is CASSSGFNQPQHF.

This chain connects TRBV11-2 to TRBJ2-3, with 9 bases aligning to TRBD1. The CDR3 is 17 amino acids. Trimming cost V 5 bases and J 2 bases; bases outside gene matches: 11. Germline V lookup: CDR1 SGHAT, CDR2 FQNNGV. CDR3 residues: CASSPPAQGADTDTQYF. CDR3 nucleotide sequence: TGTGCCAGCAGCCCACCAGCACAGGGGGCGGACACAGATACGCAGTATTTT.

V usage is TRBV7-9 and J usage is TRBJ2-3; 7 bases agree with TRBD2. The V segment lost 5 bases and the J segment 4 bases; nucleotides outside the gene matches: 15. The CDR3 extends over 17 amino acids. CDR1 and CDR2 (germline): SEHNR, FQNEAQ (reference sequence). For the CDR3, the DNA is TGTGCCAGCAGCCCTTTTGGGGGGAGGGCCATCGCAGATACGCAGTATTTT. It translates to CASSPFGGRAIADTQYF.

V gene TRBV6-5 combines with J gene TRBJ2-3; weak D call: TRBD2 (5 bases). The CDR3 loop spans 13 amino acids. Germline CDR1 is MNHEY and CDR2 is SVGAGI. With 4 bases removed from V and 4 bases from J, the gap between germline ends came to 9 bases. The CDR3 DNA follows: TGTGCCAGCAGTTTACTAGTTTCAGATACGCAGTATTTT. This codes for CASSLLVSDTQYF.

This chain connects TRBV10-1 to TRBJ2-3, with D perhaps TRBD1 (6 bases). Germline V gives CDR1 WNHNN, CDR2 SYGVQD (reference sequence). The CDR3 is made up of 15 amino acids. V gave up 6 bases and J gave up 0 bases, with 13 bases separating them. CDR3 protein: CASSLGQSSTDTQYF. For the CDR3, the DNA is TGCGCCAGCAGCCTCGGACAGTCTAGCACAGATACGCAGTATTTT.

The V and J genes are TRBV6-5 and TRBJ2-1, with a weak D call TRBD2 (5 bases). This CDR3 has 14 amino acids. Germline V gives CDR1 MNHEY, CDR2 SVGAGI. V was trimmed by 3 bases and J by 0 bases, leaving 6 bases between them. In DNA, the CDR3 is TGTGCCAGCAGTTATGGGAGCTCCTACAATGAGCAGTTCTTC. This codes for CASSYGSSYNEQFF.

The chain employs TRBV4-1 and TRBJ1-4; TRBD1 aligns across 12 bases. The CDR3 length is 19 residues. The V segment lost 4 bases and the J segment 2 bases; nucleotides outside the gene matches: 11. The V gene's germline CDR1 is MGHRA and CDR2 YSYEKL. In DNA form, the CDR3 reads TGCGCCAGCAGCCTTCATCCGGGACAGGGGGCATATACTAATGAAAAACTGTTTTTT. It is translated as CASSLHPGQGAYTNEKLFF.

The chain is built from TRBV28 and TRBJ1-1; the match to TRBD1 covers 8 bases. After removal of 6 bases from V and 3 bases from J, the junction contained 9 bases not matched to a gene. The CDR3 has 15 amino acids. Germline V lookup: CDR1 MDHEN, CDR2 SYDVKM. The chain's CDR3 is CASRPPGQGHTEAFF. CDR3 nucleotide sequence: TGTGCCAGCAGACCCCCCGGACAGGGTCACACTGAAGCTTTCTTT.

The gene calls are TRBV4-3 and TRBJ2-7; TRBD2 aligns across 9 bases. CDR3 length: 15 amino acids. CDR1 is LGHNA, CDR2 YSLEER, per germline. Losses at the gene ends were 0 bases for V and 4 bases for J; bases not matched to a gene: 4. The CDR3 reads CASSQDWRGGYEQYF. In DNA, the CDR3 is TGCGCCAGCAGCCAAGATTGGCGGGGGGGGTACGAGCAGTACTTC.

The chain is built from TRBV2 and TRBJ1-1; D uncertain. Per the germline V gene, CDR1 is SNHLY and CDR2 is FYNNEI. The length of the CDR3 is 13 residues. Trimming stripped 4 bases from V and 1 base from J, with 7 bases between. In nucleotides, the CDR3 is TGTGCCAGCAGTGGACGACAGAACACTGAAGCTTTCTTT. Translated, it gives CASSGRQNTEAFF.

CDR3 nucleotide sequence: TGTGCCAGCAGATCGCGACTAGCGGGGGGCTCCTACAATGAGCAGTTCTTC. It codes for CASRSRLAGGSYNEQFF. The chain uses TRBV28 and TRBJ2-1, with 13 nucleotides matching TRBD2. Per the germline V gene, CDR1 is MDHEN and CDR2 is SYDVKM. This CDR3 spans 17 amino acids. Unmatched junction bases numbered 5, after V lost 6 bases and J lost 0 bases. Full variable domain (rest looked up from reference TRBV28 and TRBJ2-1): DVKVTQSSRYLVKRTGEKVFLECVQDMDHENMFWYRQDPGLGLRLIYFSYDVKMKEKGDIPEGYSVSREKKERFSLILESASTNQTSMYLCASRSRLAGGSYNEQFFGPGTRLTVL.

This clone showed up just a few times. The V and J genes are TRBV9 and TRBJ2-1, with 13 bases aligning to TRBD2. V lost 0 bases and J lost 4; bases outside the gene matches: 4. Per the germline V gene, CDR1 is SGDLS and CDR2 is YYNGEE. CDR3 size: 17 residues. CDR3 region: CASSVGALAGGYNEQFF. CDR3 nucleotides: TGTGCCAGCAGCGTAGGGGCACTAGCGGGGGGGTACAATGAGCAGTTCTTC.

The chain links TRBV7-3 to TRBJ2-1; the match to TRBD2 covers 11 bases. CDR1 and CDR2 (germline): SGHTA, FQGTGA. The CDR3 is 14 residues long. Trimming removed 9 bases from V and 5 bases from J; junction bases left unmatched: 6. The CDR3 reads CASAGTSGNNEQFF. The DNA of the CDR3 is TGTGCCAGTGCCGGGACTAGCGGAAACAATGAGCAGTTCTTC. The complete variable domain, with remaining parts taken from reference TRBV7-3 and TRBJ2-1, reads GAGVSQTPSNKVTEKGKYVELRCDPISGHTALYWYRQSLGQGPEFLIYFQGTGAADDSGLPNDRFFAVRPEGSVSTLKIQRTERGDSAVYLCASAGTSGNNEQFFGPGTRLTVL.

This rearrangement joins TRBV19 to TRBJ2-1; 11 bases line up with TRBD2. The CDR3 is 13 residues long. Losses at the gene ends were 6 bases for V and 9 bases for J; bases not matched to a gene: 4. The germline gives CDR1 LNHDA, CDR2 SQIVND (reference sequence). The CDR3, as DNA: TGTGCCAGTAGAACTAGCGGGAGTTCTGAGCAGTTCTTC. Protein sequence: CASRTSGSSEQFF.